The 30 T cell receptor beta chains below come from one sample, sequenced in a study of T-cell memory formation after mild COVID-19. TCRdb re-called the 5' RACE reads with MiXCR, one entry per CDR3 protein. The sample lists approximately 190,000 distinct CDR3 sequences; around 18% were seen once. Sequencing used PBMCs or a T cell subset sorted from them (not recorded which). All receptors derive from an adult woman who had mild COVID-19 (a few samples of this study predate the infection). Cell type and time point are not known.

This clonotype came up a few times. This chain connects TRBV20-1 to TRBJ1-1; 11 bases match TRBD1. Unmatched junction bases numbered 8, after V lost 3 bases and J lost 5 bases. The CDR3 has 15 residues. Germline values: CDR1 DFQATT, CDR2 SNEGSKA (reference sequence). The CDR3 spells CSASRGTGGRTEAFF. In DNA form, the CDR3 reads TGCAGTGCTAGCCGGGGGACAGGGGGACGGACTGAAGCTTTCTTT.

This clonotype turned up a few times. V gene TRBV11-3 combines with J gene TRBJ2-7; 11 nucleotides agree with TRBD2. With V trimmed by 3 bases and J by 7 bases, 11 bases remained unmatched. This CDR3 contains 16 residues. Germline CDR1 SGHNT, CDR2 YENEEA. The CDR3 loop is CASSLALTSGKDEQYF. The CDR3 DNA reads TGTGCCAGCAGCTTGGCCCTGACTAGCGGGAAAGATGAGCAGTACTTC.

DNA for the CDR3: TGTGCCAGCAGCTTAGAGCCTAGCGGGAGGCGCCCGTACTTC. Protein sequence: CASSLEPSGRRPYF. The V gene is TRBV11-2, the J gene TRBJ2-4, with 11 bases matching TRBD2. The CDR3 loop spans 14 amino acids. Germline V gives CDR1 SGHAT, CDR2 FQNNGV. Trimming at V came to 0 bases and at J to 15 bases, leaving 7 bases not matched to a gene. The full variable domain, completed using reference TRBV11-2 and TRBJ2-4, is EAGVAQSPRYKIIEKRQSVAFWCNPISGHATLYWYQQILGQGPKLLIQFQNNGVVDDSQLPKDRFSAERLKGVDSTLKIQPAKLEDSAVYLCASSLEPSGRRPYFGAGTRLSVL.

The table lists this clonotype with a count of one. The chain employs TRBV5-1 and TRBJ1-4; 7 bases agree with TRBD1. The CDR3 length is 12 residues. The junction had 5 bases not matched to a gene; V was cut back by 4 bases and J by 11 bases. Per germline, CDR1 SGHRS and CDR2 YFSETQ. The CDR3 nucleotides read TGCGCCAGCAGCCCAGGGACAGAGAAACTGTTTTTT. Encoded protein: CASSPGTEKLFF.

The genes are TRBV7-8 and TRBJ1-2; maybe TRBD1 (5 bases). Trimming pared 2 bases from V and 3 bases from J, leaving 10 bases between. This CDR3 region has 14 residues. Germline CDR1 is SGHVS and CDR2 is FQNEAQ. The CDR3 loop reads CASSLSQGDYGYTF. For the CDR3, the DNA is TGTGCCAGCAGCTTAAGTCAGGGCGACTATGGCTACACCTTC.

The V gene is TRBV6-5, the J gene TRBJ1-2; tentative D call: TRBD1 (6 bases). Trimming removed 2 bases from V and 8 bases from J, with 18 bases in between. This CDR3 has 15 residues. The germline CDR1 and CDR2 sequences are MNHEY and SVGAGI. The CDR3 nucleotides read TGTGCCAGCAGTTACACCCCACAGGGAATATTGGGCTACACCTTC. The encoded protein is CASSYTPQGILGYTF.

The sample holds a few counts of this clonotype. V is TRBV6-2 or TRBV6-3 and J is TRBJ2-1; TRBD1 agrees at 8 bases. The V and J ends lost 8 bases and 7 bases, in that order; junction bases with no gene match: 10. The CDR3 loop spans 14 amino acids. Germline-derived CDR1 and CDR2 are MNHEY and SVGEGT. The CDR3 nucleotides are TGTGCCAGCGTGGGCAGGGGGCTAAGAAATGAGCAGTTCTTC. Amino acid sequence: CASVGRGLRNEQFF.

This clonotype has ten or more counts. This sequence joins TRBV7-8 and TRBJ1-1, with TRBD1 matching over 7 bases. Germline V gene sequence: CDR1 SGHVS, CDR2 FQNEAQ. V shed 7 bases and J 0 bases; nucleotides not matched to a gene: 8. CDR3 size: 15 residues. CDR3 DNA sequence: TGTGCCAGCACGTCTCAGGGGGTGGTGAACACTGAAGCTTTCTTT. This codes for CASTSQGVVNTEAFF.

This chain uses TRBV4-3 with TRBJ2-7; 9 bases agree with TRBD2. In germline, CDR1 is LGHNA, CDR2 YSLEER. The V and J ends lost 4 bases and 4 bases, in that order; junction bases with no gene match: 17. The CDR3 sequence is 18 residues long. The CDR3 sequence is CASSPQSTLAGPPYEQYF. CDR3 nucleotide sequence: TGCGCCAGCAGCCCTCAATCAACCCTAGCGGGACCGCCGTACGAGCAGTACTTC.

This sequence joins TRBV12-3 or TRBV12-4 and TRBJ2-2; D remains ambiguous. CDR3 length equals 13 residues. The ends were cut back, 3 bases at V and 6 bases at J, with 8 bases in the middle. The CDR3 loop reads CASSLYGSGELFF. In DNA, the CDR3 is TGTGCCAGCAGTTTGTATGGATCCGGGGAGCTGTTTTTT.

This chain links TRBV6-2 or TRBV6-3 with TRBJ2-7, with D perhaps TRBD1 or TRBD2 (5 bases each). Germline CDR1 and CDR2: MNHEY and SVGEGT. V lost 0 bases, J lost 3 bases, and 9 bases lay in between. CDR3 length: 14 amino acids. Here the CDR3 DNA reads TGTGCCAGCAGTTACTCGGGGGTCGGCTACGAGCAGTACTTC. It codes for CASSYSGVGYEQYF.

In this sample, this clonotype turned up a few times. This chain uses TRBV20-1 with TRBJ2-6; maybe TRBD1 (7 bases). The CDR3 length is 15 residues. V lost 3 bases, J lost 2 bases, and 11 bases lay in between. Germline assignment: CDR1 DFQATT and CDR2 SNEGSKA (reference sequence). CDR3 residues: CSASPGGPGANVLTF. CDR3 in DNA: TGCAGTGCTAGTCCAGGGGGGCCTGGGGCCAACGTCCTGACTTTC.

This clonotype was seen a handful of times. The V call is TRBV7-2, the J call TRBJ2-7; 7 bases fit TRBD1. Losses at the gene ends were 3 bases for V and 7 bases for J; bases not matched to a gene: 12. Germline V gene data show CDR1 as SGHTA and CDR2 as FQGNSA. The CDR3 runs 15 residues. The chain's CDR3 is CASSFQGQVNGEQYF. The CDR3 region has the DNA TGTGCCAGCAGCTTTCAAGGACAGGTGAATGGGGAGCAGTACTTC.

The chain is built from TRBV5-4 and TRBJ2-3; D is undetermined. Between the trimmed V and J ends, which lost 2 bases and 1 base, there was a span of 11 bases. CDR3 length: 15 residues. Per the germline V gene, CDR1 is SGHNT and CDR2 is YYREEE (reference sequence). The DNA of the CDR3 is TGTGCCAGCAGCTTCTGGAGTCGAGGCACAGATACGCAGTATTTT. Protein: CASSFWSRGTDTQYF.

V gene TRBV4-2 combines with J gene TRBJ1-4; D might be TRBD1 (6 bases). V was cut by 1 base and J by 0 bases, with 15 bases left in between. The CDR3 length is 18 residues. Germline CDR1 reads LGHNA; CDR2 reads YNFKEQ. This CDR3 is CASSQALGGASTNEKLFF. The CDR3 coding sequence is TGTGCCAGCAGCCAAGCGTTAGGGGGGGCCTCAACTAATGAAAAACTGTTTTTT.

In this sample, this clonotype turned up a few times. J is TRBJ2-1 and V is TRBV29-1; 9 bases map to TRBD2. The V and J ends lost 0 bases and 5 bases, in that order; junction bases with no gene match: 5. CDR1 and CDR2 from the germline V gene are SQVTM and ANQGSEA. CDR3 size: 15 residues. CDR3 nucleotide sequence: TGCAGCGTTGAAGAGTTGACTAGCGGAAACAATGAGCAGTTCTTC. It specifies CSVEELTSGNNEQFF.

This clonotype showed up just a few times. V usage is TRBV2 and J usage is TRBJ2-7; D is possibly TRBD2 (5 bases). This CDR3 comprises 13 residues. The ends were cut back, 5 bases at V and 2 bases at J, with 10 bases in the middle. In germline, CDR1 is SNHLY, CDR2 FYNNEI. This CDR3 reads CASSNGETYEQYF. The CDR3 nucleotides read TGTGCCAGCAGTAATGGGGAGACCTACGAGCAGTACTTC.

V and J are TRBV4-1 and TRBJ2-3, with TRBD2 matching 10 bases. This CDR3 spans 18 amino acids. Germline V gives CDR1 MGHRA, CDR2 YSYEKL. The V and J ends lost 0 bases and 1 base, in that order; junction bases with no gene match: 7. CDR3 residues: CASSQDGVAGGGTDTQYF. The CDR3, as DNA: TGCGCCAGCAGCCAAGACGGGGTAGCGGGGGGTGGCACAGATACGCAGTATTTT.

The chain combines TRBV7-9 with TRBJ1-5; D is unresolved. Per the germline V gene, CDR1 is SEHNR and CDR2 is FQNEAQ (reference sequence). Trimming cost V 1 base and J 0 bases, with 10 bases left between them. The CDR3 totals 16 residues. The CDR3 nucleotides read TGTGCCAGCAGCTTAGGAGGAGCCTATAGCAATCAGCCCCAGCATTTT. It yields the protein CASSLGGAYSNQPQHF.

This clonotype was found many times. The genes are TRBV7-9 and TRBJ1-6; TRBD1 might be the D (5 bases). Germline V gene sequence: CDR1 SEHNR, CDR2 FQNEAQ (reference sequence). Trimming took 3 bases from V and 9 from J, leaving 6 bases between them. The CDR3 has 12 residues. This chain's CDR3 is CASSFQGSPLHF. In DNA form, the CDR3 reads TGTGCCAGCAGCTTTCAGGGTTCACCCCTCCACTTT.

This clonotype was seen a few times. The V and J genes are TRBV5-5 and TRBJ1-5; the D gene is possibly TRBD1 (5 bases). In germline, CDR1 is SGHKS, CDR2 YYEKEE (reference sequence). V lost 3 bases to trimming and J lost 4 bases, with 20 bases between them. This CDR3 contains 17 residues. The CDR3 sequence: CASSSGGIRGPNQPQHF. CDR3 coding DNA: TGTGCCAGCAGCTCGGGAGGCATCCGGGGCCCTAATCAGCCCCAGCATTTT.

The chain has TRBV2 and TRBJ2-1; 9 positions match TRBD1. Per germline, CDR1 SNHLY and CDR2 FYNNEI. The trim removed 4 bases at V and 6 bases at J, leaving 7 bases unmatched. This CDR3 contains 15 residues. The CDR3 sequence: CASSAYGTGFNEQFF. CDR3 bases: TGTGCCAGCAGTGCTTACGGGACAGGGTTCAATGAGCAGTTCTTC.

The rearrangement links TRBV7-9 to TRBJ1-1, with TRBD1 matching over 8 bases. The CDR3 is 12 residues long. CDR1 is SEHNR and CDR2 is FQNEAQ in the germline V gene (reference sequence). The J segment lost 7 bases and the V segment lost 5 bases, leaving 3 bases of the junction unmatched. CDR3 protein: CASSRTGIEAFF. CDR3 nucleotide sequence: TGTGCCAGCAGCCGGACAGGGATTGAAGCTTTCTTT.

The CDR3, as DNA: TGTGCCAGCAGTGGGGACAGGGGCGGTGGCTACACCTTC. Translating gives CASSGDRGGGYTF. The chain has TRBV12-3 or TRBV12-4 and TRBJ1-2; 10 bases agree with TRBD1. J lost 7 bases, V lost 5 bases, and 4 bases had no gene match. The CDR3 covers 13 residues.

This clonotype was counted a few times. The chain has TRBV3-1 and TRBJ2-7, with D uncertain. This CDR3 has 14 residues. V lost 1 base and J lost 0, with 7 bases in between. Germline V lookup: CDR1 LGHDT, CDR2 YNNKEL (reference sequence). As DNA, the CDR3 is TGTGCCAGCAGCCAAGCTCCGAACTCCTACGAGCAGTACTTC. This gives the protein CASSQAPNSYEQYF.

This clonotype was seen only a few times. The chain has TRBV12-3 or TRBV12-4 and TRBJ1-1, with TRBD1 matching 10 bases. J gave up 6 bases and V 5 bases, and 3 bases lay outside the gene matches. The CDR3 extends over 13 amino acids. The CDR3 DNA follows: TGTGCCAGCAGTCGACAGGGGGCTCCTGAAGCTTTCTTT. Its translation is CASSRQGAPEAFF.

The chain joins TRBV2 to TRBJ2-3; 9 bases map to TRBD1. The CDR3 has 15 residues. V was clipped by 3 bases and J by 7 bases; unmatched bases: 8. CDR1 is SNHLY and CDR2 is FYNNEI in the germline V gene. The CDR3 nucleotides are TGTGCCAGCAGTGACGGGACAGGGAGACCCAATACGCAGTATTTT. Translation gives CASSDGTGRPNTQYF.

This clonotype has more than one count but fewer than ten. This rearrangement joins TRBV20-1 to TRBJ2-7, with TRBD2 identical over 7 bases. Germline assignment: CDR1 DFQATT and CDR2 SNEGSKA (reference sequence). The J segment lost 4 bases and the V segment lost 6 bases, leaving 15 bases of the junction unmatched. The CDR3 is 15 amino acids. The chain's CDR3 is CSAQSGRESGYEQYF. In DNA form, the CDR3 reads TGCAGTGCCCAATCGGGGCGGGAGTCTGGGTACGAGCAGTACTTC.

The rearrangement uses TRBV20-1 and TRBJ2-1; D possibly uses TRBD1 or TRBD2 (6 bases each). The V gene's germline CDR1 is DFQATT and CDR2 SNEGSKA (reference sequence). This CDR3 is 15 amino acids long. V was shortened by 0 bases and J by 3 bases, with 12 bases between the two germline ends. CDR3 in amino acids: CSAREGGGNYNEQFF. Here the CDR3 DNA reads TGCAGTGCTAGAGAGGGGGGCGGGAACTACAATGAGCAGTTCTTC.

V gene TRBV6-5 combines with J gene TRBJ1-1; the D gene is possibly TRBD1 (6 bases). Deletions cut 7 bases from V and 8 bases from J, with 29 bases between. The germline V gene encodes CDR1 MNHEY and CDR2 SVGAGI. CDR3 length equals 17 residues. As DNA, the CDR3 is TGTGCCAGCACCCGGAGCGGAGGACAGAGCATGTTCAGGGAAGCTTTCTTT. Its protein is CASTRSGGQSMFREAFF.